This T cell receptor beta chain originates from a study of blood T cells in healthy people across ages. Findings of the study overall: It was found that TCR beta diversity correlated strongly with the percentage of naive T cells.

In regard to this clonotype: What it recognizes is unknown.

Whenever a sample was processed, at least 7 million PBMCs were isolated. V lost 3 bases and J lost 5; bases outside the gene matches: 4. The length of the CDR3 is 13 residues. Germline V gene lookup returns CDR1 GTSNPN and CDR2 SVGIG (reference sequence). A second 7 to 11 cycle PCR used barcoded and J-beta primers. A template-switch adaptor with 12 random nucleotides tagged each cDNA molecule. TCRdb processed the 5' RACE reads anew with MiXCR; each CDR3 protein has one entry. Of approximately 800,000 distinct CDR3 sequences in the sample, about a quarter were seen once. These data were also filed under a second study, of T cells of mothers and their children. As that report states: Mothers yielded over 8.5 million CDR3 reads, children several million each.

The TCR originated in a boy younger than 18 in good health. The V gene is TRBV30, the J gene TRBJ2-1, with 7 nucleotides matching TRBD1. The sequenced sample was blood. The CDR3, as DNA: TGTGCCTGGAGGAGGGGGCCTGACAATGAGCAGTTCTTC. This sequence encodes CAWRRGPDNEQFF.